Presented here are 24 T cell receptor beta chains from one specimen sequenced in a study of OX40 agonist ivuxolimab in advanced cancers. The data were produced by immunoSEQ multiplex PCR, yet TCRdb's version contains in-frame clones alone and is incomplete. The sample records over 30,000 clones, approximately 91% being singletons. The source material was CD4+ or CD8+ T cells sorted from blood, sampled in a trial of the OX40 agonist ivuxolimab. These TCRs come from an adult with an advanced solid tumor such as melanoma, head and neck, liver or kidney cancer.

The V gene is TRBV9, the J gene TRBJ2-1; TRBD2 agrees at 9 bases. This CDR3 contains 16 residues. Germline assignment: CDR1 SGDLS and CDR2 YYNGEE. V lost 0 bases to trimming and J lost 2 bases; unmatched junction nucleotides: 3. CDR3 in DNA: TGTGCCAGCAGCGTAGATGCTAGCGGGACCTACAATGAGCAGTTCTTC. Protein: CASSVDASGTYNEQFF.

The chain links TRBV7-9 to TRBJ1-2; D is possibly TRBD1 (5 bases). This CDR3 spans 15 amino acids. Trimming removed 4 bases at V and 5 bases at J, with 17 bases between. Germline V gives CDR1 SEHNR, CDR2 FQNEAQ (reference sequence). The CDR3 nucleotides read TGTGCCAGCAGCTCCGTAGGGACGCCTGAGTATGGCTACACCTTC. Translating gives CASSSVGTPEYGYTF. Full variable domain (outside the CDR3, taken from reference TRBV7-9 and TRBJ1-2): DTGVSQNPRHKITKRGQNVTFRCDPISEHNRLYWYRQTLGQGPEFLTYFQNEAQLEKSRLLSDRFSAERPKGSFSTLEIQRTEQGDSAMYLCASSSVGTPEYGYTFGSGTRLTVV.

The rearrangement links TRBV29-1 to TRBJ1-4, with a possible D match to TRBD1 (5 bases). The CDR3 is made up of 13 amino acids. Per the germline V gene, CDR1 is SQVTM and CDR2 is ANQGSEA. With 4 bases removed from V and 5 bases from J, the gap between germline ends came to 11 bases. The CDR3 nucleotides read TGCAGCGTTGGTCAGGGAGGAAATGAAAAACTGTTTTTT. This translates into CSVGQGGNEKLFF.

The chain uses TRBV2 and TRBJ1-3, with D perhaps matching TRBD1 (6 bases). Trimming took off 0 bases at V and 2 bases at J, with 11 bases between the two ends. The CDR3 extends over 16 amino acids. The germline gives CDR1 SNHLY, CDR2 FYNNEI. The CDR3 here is CASSEAGGVTGNTIYF. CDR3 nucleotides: TGTGCCAGCAGTGAAGCTGGGGGCGTAACTGGAAACACCATATATTTT.

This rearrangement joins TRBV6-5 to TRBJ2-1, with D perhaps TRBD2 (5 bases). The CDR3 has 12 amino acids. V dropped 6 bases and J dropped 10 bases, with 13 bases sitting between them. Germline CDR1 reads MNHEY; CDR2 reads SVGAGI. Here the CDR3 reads CASSPRGTEQFF. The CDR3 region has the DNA TGTGCCAGCAGCCCCCGGGGAACAGAGCAGTTCTTC.

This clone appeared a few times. CDR3 sequence reads: CASSLGASTGGYTF. CDR3 nucleotides: TGCGCCAGCAGCTTGGGCGCCTCCACTGGCGGCTACACCTTC. The chain links TRBV5-1 to TRBJ1-2; D is undetermined. Germline CDR1 is SGHRS and CDR2 is YFSETQ. The ends were cut back, 0 bases at V and 8 bases at J, with 14 bases in the middle. CDR3 size: 14 residues.

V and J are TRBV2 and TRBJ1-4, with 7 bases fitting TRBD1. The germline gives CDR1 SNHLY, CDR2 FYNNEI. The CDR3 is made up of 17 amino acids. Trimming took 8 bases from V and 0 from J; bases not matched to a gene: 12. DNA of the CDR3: TGTGCCAGCCGGGACAGTCGGACGCTTGCAACTAATGAAAAACTGTTTTTT. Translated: CASRDSRTLATNEKLFF.

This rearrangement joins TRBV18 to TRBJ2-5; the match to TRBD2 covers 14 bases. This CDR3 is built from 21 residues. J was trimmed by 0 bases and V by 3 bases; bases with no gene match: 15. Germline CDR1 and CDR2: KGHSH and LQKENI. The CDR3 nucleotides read TGTGCCAGCTCACCCACACCGACTGGGACTAGCGGGGGCCCAAACCAAGAGACCCAGTACTTC. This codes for CASSPTPTGTSGGPNQETQYF. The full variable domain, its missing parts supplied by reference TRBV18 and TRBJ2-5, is NAGVMQNPRHLVRRRGQEARLRCSPMKGHSHVYWYRQLPEEGLKFMVYLQKENIIDESGMPKERFSAEFPKEGPSILRIQQVVRGDSAAYFCASSPTPTGTSGGPNQETQYFGPGTRLLVL.

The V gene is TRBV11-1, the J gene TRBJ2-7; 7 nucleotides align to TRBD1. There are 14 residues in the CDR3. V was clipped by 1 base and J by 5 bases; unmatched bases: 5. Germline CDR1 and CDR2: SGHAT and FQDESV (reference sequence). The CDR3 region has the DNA TGTGCCAGCAGCTTAGACAGGGGAGTCGACGAGCAGTACTTC. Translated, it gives CASSLDRGVDEQYF.

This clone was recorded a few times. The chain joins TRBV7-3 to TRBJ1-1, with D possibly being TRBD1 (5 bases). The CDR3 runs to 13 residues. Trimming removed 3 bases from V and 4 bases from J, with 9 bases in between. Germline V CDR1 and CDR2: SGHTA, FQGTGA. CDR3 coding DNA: TGTGCCAGCAGCTTGGGGGAGGCCACTGAAGCTTTCTTT. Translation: CASSLGEATEAFF.

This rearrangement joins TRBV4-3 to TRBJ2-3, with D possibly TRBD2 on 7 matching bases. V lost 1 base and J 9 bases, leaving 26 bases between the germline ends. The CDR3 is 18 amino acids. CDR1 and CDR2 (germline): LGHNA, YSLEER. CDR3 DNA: TGCGCCAGCAGCCAAGCGATAGAGGCCCAAGGGGGGGGGTCAACGCAGTATTTT. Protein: CASSQAIEAQGGGSTQYF.

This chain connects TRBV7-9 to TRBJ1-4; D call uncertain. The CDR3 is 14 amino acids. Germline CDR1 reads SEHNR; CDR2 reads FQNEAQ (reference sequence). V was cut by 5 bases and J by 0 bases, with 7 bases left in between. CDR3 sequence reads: CASSLGPTNEKLFF. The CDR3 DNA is TGTGCCAGCAGCCTCGGGCCAACTAATGAAAAACTGTTTTTT. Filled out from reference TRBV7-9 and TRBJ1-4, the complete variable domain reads DTGVSQNPRHKITKRGQNVTFRCDPISEHNRLYWYRQTLGQGPEFLTYFQNEAQLEKSRLLSDRFSAERPKGSFSTLEIQRTEQGDSAMYLCASSLGPTNEKLFFGSGTQLSVL.

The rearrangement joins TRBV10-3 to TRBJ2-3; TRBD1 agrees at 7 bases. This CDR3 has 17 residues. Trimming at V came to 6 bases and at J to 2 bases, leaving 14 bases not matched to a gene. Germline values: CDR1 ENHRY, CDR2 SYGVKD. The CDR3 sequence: CAIRGQISPGHTDTQYF. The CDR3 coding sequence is TGTGCCATCAGGGGACAGATATCCCCTGGGCACACAGATACGCAGTATTTT.

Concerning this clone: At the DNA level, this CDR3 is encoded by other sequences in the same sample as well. The CDR3 is CASSFQAGDLYEQYF. CDR3 DNA: TGTGCCAGCAGCTTCCAGGCGGGTGACCTCTACGAGCAGTACTTC. The chain is built from TRBV7-2 and TRBJ2-7; a possible D gene is TRBD2 (5 bases). Germline V CDR1 and CDR2: SGHTA, FQGNSA. CDR3 length: 15 residues. The V end was cut by 3 bases, the J end by 3 bases, with 15 bases between. Looking up the rest from reference TRBV7-2 and TRBJ2-7 gives the full variable domain: GAGVSQSPSNKVTEKGKDVELRCDPISGHTALYWYRQSLGQGLEFLIYFQGNSAPDKSGLPSDRFSAERTGGSVSTLTIQRTQQEDSAVYLCASSFQAGDLYEQYFGPGTRLTVT.

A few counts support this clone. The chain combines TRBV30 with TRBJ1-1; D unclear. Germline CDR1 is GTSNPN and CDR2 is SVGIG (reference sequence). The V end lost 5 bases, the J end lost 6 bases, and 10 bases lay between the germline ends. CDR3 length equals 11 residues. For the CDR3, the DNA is TGTGCCTGGGGGAGGGTCGCTGAAGCTTTCTTT. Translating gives CAWGRVAEAFF.

The CDR3 reads CAISAGTLDNEQFF. In DNA form, the CDR3 reads TGTGCCATCAGCGCCGGGACTTTGGACAATGAGCAGTTCTTC. The gene calls are TRBV10-3 and TRBJ2-1; TRBD2 might be the D (6 bases). The CDR3 spans 14 residues. V lost 6 bases, J lost 5 bases, and 14 bases lay in between. Germline values: CDR1 ENHRY, CDR2 SYGVKD.

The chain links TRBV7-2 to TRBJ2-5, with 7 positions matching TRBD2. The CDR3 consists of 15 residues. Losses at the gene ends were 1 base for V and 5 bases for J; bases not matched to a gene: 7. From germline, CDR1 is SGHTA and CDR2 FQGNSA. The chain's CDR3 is CASSLVGTILETQYF. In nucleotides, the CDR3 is TGTGCCAGCAGCTTAGTTGGGACTATACTTGAGACCCAGTACTTC. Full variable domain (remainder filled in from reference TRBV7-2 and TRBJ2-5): GAGVSQSPSNKVTEKGKDVELRCDPISGHTALYWYRQSLGQGLEFLIYFQGNSAPDKSGLPSDRFSAERTGGSVSTLTIQRTQQEDSAVYLCASSLVGTILETQYFGPGTRLLVL.

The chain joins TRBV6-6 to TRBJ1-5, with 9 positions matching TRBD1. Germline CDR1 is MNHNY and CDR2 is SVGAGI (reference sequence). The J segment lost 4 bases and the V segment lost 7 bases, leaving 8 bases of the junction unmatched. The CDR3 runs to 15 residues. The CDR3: CASKNNRGRNQPQHF. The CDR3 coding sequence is TGTGCCAGCAAAAATAACAGGGGGCGGAATCAGCCCCAGCATTTT.

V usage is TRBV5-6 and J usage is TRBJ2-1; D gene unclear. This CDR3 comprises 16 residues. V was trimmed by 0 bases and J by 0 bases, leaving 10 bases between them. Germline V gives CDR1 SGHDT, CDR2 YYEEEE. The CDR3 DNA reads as TGTGCCAGCAGCTTGGACGGGTGGAGCTCCTACAATGAGCAGTTCTTC. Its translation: CASSLDGWSSYNEQFF.

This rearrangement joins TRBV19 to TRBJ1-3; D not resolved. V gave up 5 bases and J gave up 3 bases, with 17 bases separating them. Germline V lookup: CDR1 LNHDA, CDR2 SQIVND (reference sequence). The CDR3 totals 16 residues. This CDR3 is CASSEPAGLYGNTIYF. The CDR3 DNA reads TGTGCCAGTAGTGAGCCGGCTGGACTATATGGAAACACCATATATTTT. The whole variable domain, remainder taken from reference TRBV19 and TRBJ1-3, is DGGITQSPKYLFRKEGQNVTLSCEQNLNHDAMYWYRQDPGQGLRLIYYSQIVNDFQKGDIAEGYSVSREKKESFPLTVTSAQKNPTAFYLCASSEPAGLYGNTIYFGEGSWLTVV.

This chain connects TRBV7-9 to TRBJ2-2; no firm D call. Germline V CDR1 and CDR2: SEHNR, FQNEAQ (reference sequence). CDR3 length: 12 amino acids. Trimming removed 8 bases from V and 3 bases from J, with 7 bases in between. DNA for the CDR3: TGTGCCAGCGGACCTCACACCGGGGAGCTGTTTTTT. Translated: CASGPHTGELFF.

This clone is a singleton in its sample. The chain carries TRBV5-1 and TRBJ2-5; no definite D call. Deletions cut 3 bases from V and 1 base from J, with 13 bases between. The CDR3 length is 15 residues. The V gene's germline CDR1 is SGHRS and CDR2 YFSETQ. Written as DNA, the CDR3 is TGCGCCAGCAGCTCTTATAGTGATCTCCAAGAGACCCAGTACTTC. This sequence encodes CASSSYSDLQETQYF.

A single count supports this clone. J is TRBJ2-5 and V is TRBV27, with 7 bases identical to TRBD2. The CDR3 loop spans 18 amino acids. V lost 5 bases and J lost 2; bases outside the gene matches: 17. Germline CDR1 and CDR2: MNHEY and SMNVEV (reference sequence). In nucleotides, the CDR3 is TGTGCCAGCAGTACATCAAGTTGGGGCGGGAGAGGGCAAGAGACCCAGTACTTC. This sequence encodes CASSTSSWGGRGQETQYF.

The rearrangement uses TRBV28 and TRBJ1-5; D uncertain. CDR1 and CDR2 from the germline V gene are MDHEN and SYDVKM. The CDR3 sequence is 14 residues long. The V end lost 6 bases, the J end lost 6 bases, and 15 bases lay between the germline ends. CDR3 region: CASRTGPLGQPQHF. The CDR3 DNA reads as TGTGCCAGCAGAACCGGGCCTCTGGGTCAGCCCCAGCATTTT.